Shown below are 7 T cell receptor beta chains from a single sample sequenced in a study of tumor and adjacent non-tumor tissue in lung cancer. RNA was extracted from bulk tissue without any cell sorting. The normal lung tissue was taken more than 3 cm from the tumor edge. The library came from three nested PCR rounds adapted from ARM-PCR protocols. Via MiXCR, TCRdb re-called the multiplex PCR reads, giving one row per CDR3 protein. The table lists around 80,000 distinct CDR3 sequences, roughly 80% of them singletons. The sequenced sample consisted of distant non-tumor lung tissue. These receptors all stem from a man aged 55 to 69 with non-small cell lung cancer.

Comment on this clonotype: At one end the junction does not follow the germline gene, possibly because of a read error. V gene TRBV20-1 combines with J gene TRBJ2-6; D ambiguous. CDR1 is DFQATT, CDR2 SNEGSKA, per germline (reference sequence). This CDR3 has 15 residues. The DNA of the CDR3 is TGCAGTGCTAGAGGTACCGGAGCCGGTGCCAACATCCTGACTTTC. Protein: CSARGTGAGANILTF.

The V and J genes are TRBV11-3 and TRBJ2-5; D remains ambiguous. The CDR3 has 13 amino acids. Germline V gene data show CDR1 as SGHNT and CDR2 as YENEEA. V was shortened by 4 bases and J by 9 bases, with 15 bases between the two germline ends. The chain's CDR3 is CASSSEQQEAQYF. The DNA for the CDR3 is TGTGCCAGCAGCTCGGAACAACAAGAAGCCCAGTACTTC.

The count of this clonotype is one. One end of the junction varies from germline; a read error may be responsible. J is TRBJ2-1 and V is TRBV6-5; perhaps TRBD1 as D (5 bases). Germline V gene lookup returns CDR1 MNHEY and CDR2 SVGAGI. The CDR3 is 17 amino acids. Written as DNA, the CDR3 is TGTGCCAGCAGTTACTCATACAGGCCGAGTTCCTACAAAGAGCAGTTCTTC. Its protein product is CASSYSYRPSSYKEQFF.

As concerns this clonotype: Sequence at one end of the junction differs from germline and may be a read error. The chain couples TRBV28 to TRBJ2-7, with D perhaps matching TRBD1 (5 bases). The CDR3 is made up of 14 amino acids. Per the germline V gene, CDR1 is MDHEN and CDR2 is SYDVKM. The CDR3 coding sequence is TGTGCCAGCAGTTTGTATCAGGGATGCAACGAGCAGCACTTC. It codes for CASSLYQGCNEQHF.

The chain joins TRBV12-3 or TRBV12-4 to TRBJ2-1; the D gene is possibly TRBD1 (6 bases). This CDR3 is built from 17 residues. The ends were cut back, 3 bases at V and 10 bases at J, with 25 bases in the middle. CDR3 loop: CASSFLQGLIGGHEQFF. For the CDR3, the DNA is TGTGCCAGCAGTTTTCTGCAGGGGCTTATAGGTGGCCACGAGCAGTTCTTC.

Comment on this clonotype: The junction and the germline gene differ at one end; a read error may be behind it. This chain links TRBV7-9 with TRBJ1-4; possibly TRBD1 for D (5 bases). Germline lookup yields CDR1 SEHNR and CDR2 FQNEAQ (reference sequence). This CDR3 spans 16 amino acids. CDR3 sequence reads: CASSLGPGTSNEKLFF. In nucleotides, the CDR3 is TGTGCAAGCAGCTTAGGGCCCGGGACTTCGAATGAAAAACTGTTTTTT.

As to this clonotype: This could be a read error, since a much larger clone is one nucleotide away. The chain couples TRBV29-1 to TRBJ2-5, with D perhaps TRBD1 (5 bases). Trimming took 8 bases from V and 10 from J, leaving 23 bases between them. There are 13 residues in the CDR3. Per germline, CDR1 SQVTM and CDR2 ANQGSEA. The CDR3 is CSLNQGGVGIQYF. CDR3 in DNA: TGCAGCCTGAATCAGGGCGGTGTTGGGATCCAGTACTTC.